The rows below give T cell receptor beta chains drawn from one sample of a study of T cell responses to AZD1222 COVID-19 vaccine. Assay: immunoSEQ multiplex PCR; the TCRdb copy retains only in-frame clones and omits some. The data show 130,000 to 150,000 clones, roughly 88% seen once. The sequencing here drew on peripheral blood, taken on day 0 of AZD1222 vaccination. Every receptor here comes from an adult in good health. Each CDR3 is given with its conserved first and last residue. The D gene is left open where the match is weak. Clone size is stated in some rows and not others, as once, few, many or a class when expanded.

v_gene	abundance	j_gene	d_gene	CDR3nt	CDR3aa
TRBV28	NA	TRBJ1-1	NA	TGTGCCAGCAGTTCGGGGGGCGAGAACACTGAAGCTTTCTTT	CASSSGGENTEAFF
TRBV6-5	NA	TRBJ1-2	NA	TGTGCCAGCAGGAAACAGGGAAACTATGGCTACACCTTC	CASRKQGNYGYTF
TRBV11-3	NA	TRBJ2-1	TRBD2	TGTGCCAGCAGCTCAACTAGCGGGGCTTACAATGAGCAGTTCTTC	CASSSTSGAYNEQFF
TRBV7-8	once	TRBJ2-1	TRBD1	TGTGCCAGCAGCTTTCGGACAGGGCGACTTTACAATGAGCAGTTCTTC	CASSFRTGRLYNEQFF
TRBV28	NA	TRBJ1-1	TRBD1	TGTGCCAGCAGTTCACAGGGGGCTTCCACTGAAGCTTTCTTT	CASSSQGASTEAFF
TRBV6-5	NA	TRBJ2-2	TRBD2	TGTGCCAGCAGGGCCGGGACTAGCGGCACCGGGGAGCTGTTTTTT	CASRAGTSGTGELFF
TRBV5-1	NA	TRBJ2-1	NA	TGCGCCAGCAGCTTGGCCCGGAGAGGGTATGAGCAGTTCTTC	CASSLARRGYEQFF
TRBV28	NA	TRBJ2-1	NA	TGTGCCAGCCTCTCCCCCTACAATGAGCAGTTCTTC	CASLSPYNEQFF
TRBV7-3	NA	TRBJ2-3	TRBD2	TGTGCCAGCAGCTCCGGGACTAGCGGGAGGGGGGATACGCAGTATTTT	CASSSGTSGRGDTQYF
TRBV7-9	NA	TRBJ1-2	NA	TGTGCCAGCAGCTTGAGCGTGCTCAACTATGGCTACACCTTC	CASSLSVLNYGYTF
TRBV10-3	NA	TRBJ2-7	TRBD1	TGTGCCATCAGCCCCGGACAGGGCTACGAGCAGTACTTC	CAISPGQGYEQYF
TRBV2	NA	TRBJ1-6	NA	TGTGCCAGCAGTGAATACGGCCCTGATTCACCCCTCCACTTT	CASSEYGPDSPLHF
TRBV5-6	NA	TRBJ1-5	TRBD1	TGTGCCAGCAGCTTGCGGGGGACAGGCACTAGCAATCAGCCCCAGCATTTT	CASSLRGTGTSNQPQHF
TRBV21-1	NA	TRBJ2-3	NA	TGTGCCAGCAGCAAAGCTGCCGGACTAGAGGGAGGCCCAGATACGCAGTATTTT	CASSKAAGLEGGPDTQYF
TRBV18	NA	TRBJ1-5	TRBD1	TGTGCCAGCTCACCAGCCCAGGGGGCAGGGCAGCCCCAGCATTTT	CASSPAQGAGQPQHF
TRBV4-1	NA	TRBJ2-3	NA	TGCGCCAGCAGCCAAGATGAGGCGACCAAAGAGGGAGATACGCAGTATTTT	CASSQDEATKEGDTQYF
TRBV6-5	NA	TRBJ1-5	TRBD1	TGTGCCAGCAGTTATGGACAGGGGGACAATCAGCCCCAGCATTTT	CASSYGQGDNQPQHF
TRBV9	NA	TRBJ2-7	NA	TGTGCCAGCAGCGACACGGGGTCCCCCTACGAGCAGTACTTC	CASSDTGSPYEQYF
TRBV29-1	NA	TRBJ2-3	TRBD1	TGCAGCGGCCGGGACAGGGGTACAGATACGCAGTATTTT	CSGRDRGTDTQYF
TRBV6-5	NA	TRBJ1-6	NA	TGTGCCAGCAGTTACTTCGGAACACCCCTCCACTTT	CASSYFGTPLHF
TRBV11-2	NA	TRBJ1-1	NA	TGTGCCAGCAGCTTAGAGCGGCAGGTGAACACTGAAGCTTTCTTT	CASSLERQVNTEAFF
TRBV7-9	NA	TRBJ2-7	TRBD2	TGTGCCAGCAGCCCCGGACTAGCGGGAACCTACGAGCAGTACTTC	CASSPGLAGTYEQYF
TRBV11-3	once	TRBJ1-1	NA	TGTGCCAGCAGCTCCAGGGAGTTATCTGAAGCTTTCTTT	CASSSRELSEAFF
TRBV6-5	NA	TRBJ1-1	NA	TGTGCCAGCAGCCTCACAGGTTCTGTCGCTGAAGCTTTCTTT	CASSLTGSVAEAFF
TRBV30	NA	TRBJ2-1	NA	TGTGCCGCAGGGCTGGGGAATGAGCAGTTCTTC	CAAGLGNEQFF
TRBV9	NA	TRBJ1-2	NA	TGTGCCAGCAGCCCCAGCCCATCCAGGCCCGATAACTATGGCTACACCTTC	CASSPSPSRPDNYGYTF
TRBV4-3	few	TRBJ2-7	NA	TGCGCCAGCAGCCAAGACCTACTCTCTACCTCGGAGCAGTACTTC	CASSQDLLSTSEQYF
TRBV3-1/TRBV3-2	NA	TRBJ1-1	NA	TGTGCCAGCAGCCCCGAACTTAGGGGGGGCTCGAACGGTGAAGCTTTCTTT	CASSPELRGGSNGEAFF
TRBV28	NA	TRBJ1-1	NA	TGTGCCAGCAGCCACCGACAGTCGGGGACTGAAGCTTTCTTT	CASSHRQSGTEAFF
TRBV9	NA	TRBJ2-2	TRBD2	TGTGCCAGCAGCGTATCGGGACTAGGAACCGGGGAGCTGTTTTTT	CASSVSGLGTGELFF
TRBV15	NA	TRBJ1-2	TRBD1	TGTGCCACCAGCAGAGTACGGGACAGGCCTAGGGTCTGCACCTTC	CATSRVRDRPRVCTF
TRBV7-9	once	TRBJ2-3	NA	TGTGCCGTCGAGGGGGGAAGCACAGATACGCAGTATTTT	CAVEGGSTDTQYF
TRBV19	NA	TRBJ1-5	NA	TGTGCCAGTAGTATAAGTGGGGGAAGGAGGGACAATCAGCCCCAGCATTTT	CASSISGGRRDNQPQHF
TRBV20-1	NA	TRBJ2-1	NA	TGCAGTGCAGTGTCTGGTGGAAAGCAGTTCTTC	CSAVSGGKQFF
TRBV18	NA	TRBJ1-5	NA	TGTGCCAGCTCACCCCTCGAGGCCCAGCATTTT	CASSPLEAQHF
TRBV7-2	once	TRBJ1-5	NA	TGTGCCAGCAGCCGCGGACAGCCCAATCAGCCCCAGCATTTT	CASSRGQPNQPQHF
TRBV7-9	NA	TRBJ1-4	NA	TGTGCCAGCAGCTTAGAGGGCCAGAAAGCAGAAAAACTGTTTTTT	CASSLEGQKAEKLFF
TRBV3-1/TRBV3-2	NA	TRBJ1-1	NA	TGTGCCAGCAGCCAGGGCAGGTTTGAAGCTTTCTTT	CASSQGRFEAFF
TRBV10-3	once	TRBJ1-1	NA	TGTGCCATCAGTGAGTCGGGCACCCTGAACACTGAAGCTTTCTTT	CAISESGTLNTEAFF
TRBV30	few	TRBJ1-2	NA	TGTGCCTGGAGTAGGGGTGATGGCTATGGCTACACCTTC	CAWSRGDGYGYTF
TRBV12-3/TRBV12-4	NA	TRBJ2-5	NA	TGTGCCAGCACCACAGAAGCAGGGACCCAGTACTTC	CASTTEAGTQYF